The rows below give T cell receptor beta chains drawn from one sample of a study of low-dose radiotherapy and immunotherapy resistance in tumors. TCRdb re-derived calls from the reads in MiXCR, one entry per CDR3 protein. Among under 90,000 distinct CDR3 sequences listed, around 17% were seen once. The sample consisted of PBMCs, taken after low-dose radiotherapy plus immunotherapy. These receptors were taken from a male donor with prostate cancer. The CDR3 runs from the conserved cysteine through the conserved F or W. The D gene is left open where the match is weak. Clone sizes are given selectively: once, few, many, or a class where the clone is expanded.

TRBJ1-3 | TRBV12-3/TRBV12-4 | once | TRBD1 | TGTGCCAGCAGTAAACTGGACAGGGTATCTGGAAACACCATATATTTT | CASSKLDRVSGNTIYF
TRBJ2-1 | TRBV29-1 | many | NA | TGCAGCGTTCACGGGTGGGCGGGGGCCAATGAGCAGTTCTTC | CSVHGWAGANEQFF
TRBJ2-7 | TRBV20-1 | many | NA | TGCAGTGCAGGGCAGGGAATCTACGAGCAGTACTTC | CSAGQGIYEQYF
TRBJ1-2 | TRBV28 | many | NA | TGTGCCAGCAGTTTAGCCAGGAACTATGGCTACACCTTC | CASSLARNYGYTF
TRBJ2-7 | TRBV7-2 | few | NA | TGTGCCAGCAGCTTCGGTTCATCTCGGCTCTACGAGCAGTACTTC | CASSFGSSRLYEQYF
TRBJ2-6 | TRBV5-4 | many | NA | TGTGCCAGCAGCTTGGCAGGGTCTGGGGCCAACGTCCTGACTTTC | CASSLAGSGANVLTF
TRBJ2-5 | TRBV7-2 | NA | TRBD2 | TGTGCCAGCAACCTTTTAGCGGGAAACCGCCAAGAGACCCAGTACTTC | CASNLLAGNRQETQYF
TRBJ2-3 | TRBV6-5 | many | NA | TGTGCCAGCAGGAATAGCGGCCTTAGCACAGATACGCAGTATTTT | CASRNSGLSTDTQYF
TRBJ1-2 | TRBV4-1 | many | TRBD1 | TGCGCCAGCAGCCAAGATGAGGGGACAGCTACTCTTAACTATGGCTACACCTTC | CASSQDEGTATLNYGYTF
TRBJ2-7 | TRBV28 | many | NA | TGTGCCAGCAGTCCCCTCAGGGGTTACGAGCAGTACTTC | CASSPLRGYEQYF
TRBJ2-1 | TRBV13 | many | TRBD2 | TGTGCCAGCAGCCCCGCGGCCCGGGGGGGCAATGAGCAGTTCTTC | CASSPAARGGNEQFF
TRBJ1-6 | TRBV28 | many | TRBD1 | TGTGCCAGCAGTTTACCGGGACAGGGGGCGCCAAATTCACCCCTCCACTTT | CASSLPGQGAPNSPLHF
TRBJ1-4 | TRBV24-1 | many | TRBD1 | TGTGCCACACAGGGGGATGCAACTAATGAAAAACTGTTTTTT | CATQGDATNEKLFF
TRBJ1-6 | TRBV27 | many | NA | TGTGCCAGCAGAAGTTCCCCACCCGGCTCACCCCTCCACTTT | CASRSSPPGSPLHF
TRBJ1-1 | TRBV7-9 | many | TRBD1 | TGTGCCAGCAGCTCCGGGACAGGGGGCTTTCGTGAAGCTTTCTTT | CASSSGTGGFREAFF
TRBJ2-5 | TRBV6-5 | many | NA | TGTGCCAGCACCGACCGGGTGGGGCCAGAGACCCAGTACTTC | CASTDRVGPETQYF
TRBJ2-2 | TRBV12-3/TRBV12-4 | many | TRBD1 | TGTGCCAGCACCCCCCCCAGGGGGTCGGCCGGGGAGCTGTTTTTT | CASTPPRGSAGELFF
TRBJ2-3 | TRBV2 | few | TRBD1 | TGTGCCATAACGGACAGGGTCCGAGGAGATACGCAGTATTTT | CAITDRVRGDTQYF
TRBJ1-2 | TRBV27 | NA | NA | TGTGCCAGCAGTTTATCGGACGGCCGACTTGGTGGCTACACCTTC | CASSLSDGRLGGYTF
TRBJ1-6 | TRBV20-1 | many | NA | TGCAGTGCTAGAGACGGCGGGGCCGCTGATTCACCCCTCCACTTT | CSARDGGAADSPLHF
TRBJ1-6 | TRBV6-2/TRBV6-3 | many | TRBD1 | TGTGCCAGCAGAACTCGACAGGGCGGATTTTCACCCCTCCACTTT | CASRTRQGGFSPLHF
TRBJ2-1 | TRBV4-1 | many | NA | TGCGCCAGCAGCCAAGATTATCGCAGCGCCTATGAGCAGTTCTTC | CASSQDYRSAYEQFF
TRBJ2-1 | TRBV7-2 | many | TRBD1 | TGTGCCAGTAAGCGGGACAGGGGGCTCTATGAGCAGTTCTTC | CASKRDRGLYEQFF
TRBJ2-2 | TRBV27 | many | TRBD2 | TGTGCCAGCAGTCGGGGACTAGCGGGAGCGTCTTCCGCCGGGGAGCTGTTTTTT | CASSRGLAGASSAGELFF
TRBJ2-7 | TRBV29-1 | NA | TRBD2 | TGCAGCGTGTCGGGACTAGCGGGACTCGACGAGCAGTACTTC | CSVSGLAGLDEQYF
TRBJ2-1 | TRBV27 | many | TRBD1 | TGTGCCAGCAGGACCCCGGGACAGGGGAACAATGAGCAGTTCTTC | CASRTPGQGNNEQFF
TRBJ2-2 | TRBV28 | many | NA | TGTGCCAGCATCCGAGGGGGGGGGATCAGAGCGAACACCGGGGAGCTGTTTTTT | CASIRGGGIRANTGELFF
TRBJ2-1 | TRBV4-3 | many | NA | TGCGCCAGCAGCCTCGACAGTGAGCAGTTCTTC | CASSLDSEQFF
TRBJ1-1 | TRBV20-1 | many | TRBD1 | TGCAGTGCTGCCGTTGCCGGGACAGGGGCCAACACTGAAGCTTTCTTT | CSAAVAGTGANTEAFF
TRBJ2-7 | TRBV28 | NA | TRBD2 | TGTGCCACCCGCCGGGGCTCGGGAGGGTCCTACGAGCAGTACTTC | CATRRGSGGSYEQYF
TRBJ1-1 | TRBV5-8 | many | NA | TGTGCCAGCAGCTTGTATGGGCCTGAAGCTTTCTTT | CASSLYGPEAFF
TRBJ2-7 | TRBV18 | few | NA | TGTGCCAGCTCTTCAACCAGGGCGATCTCCTACGAGCAGTACTTC | CASSSTRAISYEQYF
TRBJ1-1 | TRBV10-3 | many | NA | TGTGCCTTACGAGCAGGTCCAAACACTGAAGCTTTCTTT | CALRAGPNTEAFF
TRBJ2-2 | TRBV28 | NA | NA | TGTGCCGCCCTCAAGGGGGGGTTTGACACCGGGGAGCTGTTTTTT | CAALKGGFDTGELFF
TRBJ2-3 | TRBV27 | many | NA | TGTGCCAGCAGTAGACTACAAGGCACAGATACGCAGTATTTT | CASSRLQGTDTQYF
TRBJ2-1 | TRBV9 | NA | NA | TGTGCCAGCAGCACCCCCGTGGGGGCAGGAACAAATGAGCAGTTCTTC | CASSTPVGAGTNEQFF
TRBJ1-5 | TRBV18 | many | NA | TGTGCCAGCTCACCACAGGGGAGGTGGCCCCAGCATTTT | CASSPQGRWPQHF
TRBJ2-4 | TRBV12-3/TRBV12-4 | many | NA | TGTGCCAGCAGTTTCGGAACAGGGATCCCAAACATTCAGTACTTC | CASSFGTGIPNIQYF
TRBJ2-6 | TRBV11-2 | many | TRBD2 | TGTGCCAGCAGCTTAGGAAGCGGGAGGTCTGGGGCCAACGTCCTGACTTTC | CASSLGSGRSGANVLTF
TRBJ2-2 | TRBV27 | many | NA | TGTGCCAGCAGTTCCTCAGGGGGGGCTAACACCGGGGAGCTGTTTTTT | CASSSSGGANTGELFF
TRBJ2-5 | TRBV12-5 | many | NA | TGTGCTAGTGGTTTGGACACATATATTAACGGGGAGACCCAGTACTTC | CASGLDTYINGETQYF
TRBJ2-3 | TRBV29-1 | once | NA | TGCAGCGTCGCCGGGACTCGTCCTAGCACAGATACGCAGTATTTT | CSVAGTRPSTDTQYF
TRBJ1-1 | TRBV9 | many | NA | TGTGCCAGCAGCGTAGATGGGGTCAACACTGAAGCTTTCTTT | CASSVDGVNTEAFF
TRBJ2-2 | TRBV24-1 | many | NA | TGTGCCACCAGTGATTCGTGGGGTTCCACCGGGGAGCTGTTTTTT | CATSDSWGSTGELFF
TRBJ2-1 | TRBV6-5 | once | NA | TGTGCCAGCAGTGTCGAGACAGACAATGAGCAGTTCTTC | CASSVETDNEQFF